This is a list of T cell receptor beta chains from one sample in a study of early T cells in non-severe SARS-CoV-2 infection. TCRdb ran MiXCR on the 5' RACE reads and lists one entry per CDR3 protein. The sample lists about 28,000 distinct CDR3 sequences; 5.7% were seen once. The sequenced sample consisted of whole blood. Receptors originate from an adult who was a healthcare worker with PCR-confirmed SARS-CoV-2 infection or an uninfected control (not recorded which). The CDR3 runs from the conserved cysteine through the conserved F or W. Fields, in order: CDR3 protein, CDR3 DNA, J gene, D gene, clone size, V gene. D genes are given only for firm matches. Rows may omit the clone size; those that give it use once, few, many or a size class.

CASSPLLGLATDEQFF TGTGCCAGCAGCCCGCTATTGGGACTAGCAACAGATGAGCAGTTCTTC TRBJ2-1 TRBD2 few TRBV7-3
CASSPVDRLSYEQYF TGTGCCAGCTCACCAGTCGACAGGCTCTCCTACGAGCAGTACTTC TRBJ2-7 NA few TRBV18
CASSLRTGGKGETQYF TGTGCCAGCAGCTTGCGCACAGGGGGAAAAGGGGAGACCCAGTACTTC TRBJ2-5 TRBD1 many TRBV5-5
CASRRLAETDTQYF TGTGCCAGTAGAAGACTAGCGGAGACAGATACGCAGTATTTT TRBJ2-3 TRBD2 NA TRBV19
CASSNLPGTPSYEQYF TGTGCCAGCAGTAACCTCCCCGGGACACCGTCCTACGAGCAGTACTTC TRBJ2-7 NA many TRBV28
CASSWGTEAFF TGTGCCAGCAGCTGGGGGACTGAAGCTTTCTTT TRBJ1-1 NA few TRBV5-6
CASSRLAGSTDTQYF TGTGCCAGCAGTCGACTAGCGGGGAGCACAGATACGCAGTATTTT TRBJ2-3 TRBD2 many TRBV6-4
CASRPYHGEHTEAFF TGTGCCAGCAGACCCTACCACGGGGAGCACACTGAAGCTTTCTTT TRBJ1-1 NA NA TRBV6-5
CAIRDPGTGPTEQYF TGTGCCATCAGAGACCCCGGGACAGGGCCCACCGAGCAGTACTTC TRBJ2-7 TRBD1 many TRBV10-3
CASSLIPGEVLRDYEQYF TGTGCTAGCAGCTTAATTCCAGGTGAAGTCCTACGGGACTACGAGCAGTACTTC TRBJ2-7 NA many TRBV7-7
CASSLSRAGANVLTF TGTGCCAGCAGTTTATCCAGGGCTGGGGCCAACGTCCTGACTTTC TRBJ2-6 NA medium-sized TRBV12-3/TRBV12-4
CASSSPTGANTDTQYF TGTGCCAGCAGTTCCCCGACAGGGGCCAACACAGATACGCAGTATTTT TRBJ2-3 TRBD1 many TRBV28
CASSPDSSYEQYF TGTGCCAGCTCACCCGACAGCTCCTACGAGCAGTACTTC TRBJ2-7 NA many TRBV18
CASSYQQDSNQPQHF TGCGCCAGCAGTTACCAACAGGACTCAAATCAGCCCCAGCATTTT TRBJ1-5 NA many TRBV4-3